A selection of T cell receptor beta chains follows, all from one sample in a study of T cells after yellow fever vaccination. TCRdb called the 5' RACE reads again in MiXCR, with one record for every CDR3 protein. The top ten clones hold approximately 20% of a sample with 300,000 to 350,000 distinct CDR3 sequences, roughly 4.3% of them seen once. The sequences come from PBMCs, collected 15 days after the yellow fever booster vaccination. The source of these receptors is a young man who received the YFV17D yellow fever vaccine. Both conserved end residues are part of each CDR3. A D gene is named only where the DNA matches it firmly. Only some rows state a clone size, as once, few, many or a class for expanded clones.

J gene: TRBJ2-1
clone size: many
V gene: TRBV18
D gene: TRBD2
CDR3 protein: CASSPSSGGYNEQFF
CDR3 DNA: TGTGCCAGCTCACCGTCTAGCGGGGGATACAATGAGCAGTTCTTC

J gene: TRBJ1-2
clone size: many
V gene: TRBV6-5
D gene: -
CDR3 protein: CASSLGGGPYGYTF
CDR3 DNA: TGTGCCAGCAGTTTGGGGGGAGGGCCGTATGGCTACACCTTC

J gene: TRBJ1-6
clone size: many
V gene: TRBV5-6
D gene: -
CDR3 protein: CASSLERQSYSPLHF
CDR3 DNA: TGTGCCAGCAGCTTGGAGCGACAGAGCTATTCACCCCTCCACTTT

J gene: TRBJ2-1
clone size: -
V gene: TRBV27
D gene: TRBD2
CDR3 protein: CASSLSIRGGLEQFF
CDR3 DNA: TGTGCCAGCAGTTTATCGATCCGGGGGGGACTTGAGCAGTTCTTC

J gene: TRBJ2-3
clone size: -
V gene: TRBV11-2
D gene: TRBD1
CDR3 protein: CASSLGQGNTDTQYF
CDR3 DNA: TGTGCCAGCAGCCTCGGACAGGGAAACACAGATACGCAGTATTTT

J gene: TRBJ2-5
clone size: -
V gene: TRBV10-2
D gene: TRBD2
CDR3 protein: CASLLAGEETQYF
CDR3 DNA: TGCGCCAGCCTTTTAGCGGGGGAAGAGACCCAGTACTTC

J gene: TRBJ1-1
clone size: many
V gene: TRBV5-5
D gene: -
CDR3 protein: CASSLLRIADTEAFF
CDR3 DNA: TGTGCCAGCAGCTTACTCAGGATTGCGGACACTGAAGCTTTCTTT

J gene: TRBJ2-3
clone size: -
V gene: TRBV6-4
D gene: -
CDR3 protein: CASSEDYSEDTQYF
CDR3 DNA: TGTGCCAGCAGTGAAGATTATTCGGAAGATACGCAGTATTTT

J gene: TRBJ2-3
clone size: -
V gene: TRBV11-3
D gene: TRBD2
CDR3 protein: CASSHSRAGADTQYF
CDR3 DNA: TGTGCCAGCAGCCACTCTAGAGCGGGGGCAGATACGCAGTATTTT

J gene: TRBJ1-5
clone size: few
V gene: TRBV20-1
D gene: -
CDR3 protein: CSASNGEGNQPQHF
CDR3 DNA: TGCAGTGCTAGCAACGGGGAGGGCAATCAGCCCCAGCATTTT

J gene: TRBJ1-5
clone size: -
V gene: TRBV7-2
D gene: -
CDR3 protein: CASRIGLGPQHF
CDR3 DNA: TGTGCCAGCAGAATCGGACTAGGGCCCCAGCATTTT

J gene: TRBJ2-1
clone size: few
V gene: TRBV9
D gene: -
CDR3 protein: CASSVEGNEQFF
CDR3 DNA: TGTGCCAGCAGCGTAGAGGGCAATGAGCAGTTCTTC

J gene: TRBJ2-5
clone size: many
V gene: TRBV6-1
D gene: -
CDR3 protein: CASSPRQETQYF
CDR3 DNA: TGTGCCAGCAGCCCCAGGCAGGAGACCCAGTACTTC

J gene: TRBJ1-1
clone size: -
V gene: TRBV6-2/TRBV6-3
D gene: -
CDR3 protein: CASSYYTREKAFF
CDR3 DNA: TGTGCCAGCAGTTACTATACCAGGGAGAAAGCTTTCTTT

J gene: TRBJ1-5
clone size: -
V gene: TRBV30
D gene: -
CDR3 protein: CAWSLGGQPQHF
CDR3 DNA: TGTGCCTGGAGTCTGGGGGGACAGCCCCAGCATTTT

J gene: TRBJ2-3
clone size: -
V gene: TRBV6-2/TRBV6-3
D gene: TRBD2
CDR3 protein: CAARTSGADTQYF
CDR3 DNA: TGTGCCGCTAGGACTAGCGGGGCAGATACGCAGTATTTT

J gene: TRBJ2-3
clone size: many
V gene: TRBV7-2
D gene: TRBD2
CDR3 protein: CASSLLAGGPTDTQYF
CDR3 DNA: TGTGCCAGCAGCTTACTAGCGGGGGGACCCACAGATACGCAGTATTTT

J gene: TRBJ1-1
clone size: few
V gene: TRBV13
D gene: -
CDR3 protein: CASSLGAEAFF
CDR3 DNA: TGTGCCAGCAGCTTAGGGGCTGAAGCTTTCTTT

J gene: TRBJ2-5
clone size: many
V gene: TRBV9
D gene: -
CDR3 protein: CASSLRQGRAETQYF
CDR3 DNA: TGTGCCAGCAGCCTCCGGCAGGGTCGAGCGGAGACCCAGTACTTC

J gene: TRBJ1-2
clone size: few
V gene: TRBV29-1
D gene: -
CDR3 protein: CSVHRSNYGYTF
CDR3 DNA: TGCAGCGTTCACCGGTCTAACTATGGCTACACCTTC

J gene: TRBJ2-3
clone size: few
V gene: TRBV5-4
D gene: -
CDR3 protein: CASSLPSLDADTQYF
CDR3 DNA: TGTGCCAGCAGCTTGCCGTCACTAGATGCAGATACGCAGTATTTT

J gene: TRBJ2-7
clone size: many
V gene: TRBV12-3/TRBV12-4
D gene: TRBD1
CDR3 protein: CASSQTGTGYYEQYF
CDR3 DNA: TGTGCCAGCAGTCAAACCGGGACAGGCTACTACGAGCAGTACTTC

J gene: TRBJ1-1
clone size: few
V gene: TRBV12-3/TRBV12-4
D gene: -
CDR3 protein: CASSLGKGGRGAFF
CDR3 DNA: TGTGCCAGCAGTTTGGGTAAGGGGGGAAGAGGAGCTTTCTTT

J gene: TRBJ1-2
clone size: many
V gene: TRBV5-1
D gene: -
CDR3 protein: CASSFEGTDYGYTF
CDR3 DNA: TGCGCCAGCAGCTTTGAGGGAACAGACTATGGCTACACCTTC

J gene: TRBJ2-2
clone size: -
V gene: TRBV20-1
D gene: -
CDR3 protein: CSAKPGKNTGELFF
CDR3 DNA: TGCAGTGCTAAACCAGGGAAGAACACCGGGGAGCTGTTTTTT

J gene: TRBJ2-3
clone size: few
V gene: TRBV12-3/TRBV12-4
D gene: TRBD2
CDR3 protein: CASSASGGPTDTQYF
CDR3 DNA: TGTGCCAGCAGTGCGTCGGGGGGGCCCACAGATACGCAGTATTTT

J gene: TRBJ1-2
clone size: -
V gene: TRBV20-1
D gene: TRBD1
CDR3 protein: CSAGGQGDGYTF
CDR3 DNA: TGCAGTGCTGGAGGACAGGGGGATGGCTACACCTTC

J gene: TRBJ2-1
clone size: many
V gene: TRBV7-7
D gene: -
CDR3 protein: CASFTLAFNEQFF
CDR3 DNA: TGTGCCAGCTTTACCCTAGCCTTCAATGAGCAGTTCTTC

J gene: TRBJ1-5
clone size: few
V gene: TRBV20-1
D gene: -
CDR3 protein: CSGVSGEGGDQPQHF
CDR3 DNA: TGCAGTGGCGTATCTGGGGAGGGTGGGGATCAGCCCCAGCATTTT

J gene: TRBJ1-4
clone size: few
V gene: TRBV5-1
D gene: -
CDR3 protein: CASSLELGGGEKLFF
CDR3 DNA: TGCGCCAGCAGCTTGGAGTTGGGAGGAGGAGAAAAACTGTTTTTT

J gene: TRBJ1-6
clone size: many
V gene: TRBV12-3/TRBV12-4
D gene: -
CDR3 protein: CASTYRDGSPLHF
CDR3 DNA: TGTGCCAGCACCTACCGGGATGGCTCACCCCTCCACTTT

J gene: TRBJ2-3
clone size: many
V gene: TRBV9
D gene: -
CDR3 protein: CASSPSPIPLGAPTDTQYF
CDR3 DNA: TGTGCCAGCAGCCCCAGTCCCATACCCCTCGGTGCGCCCACAGATACGCAGTATTTT

J gene: TRBJ1-1
clone size: many
V gene: TRBV7-2
D gene: -
CDR3 protein: CASSLQPSNTEAFF
CDR3 DNA: TGTGCCAGCAGCTTACAGCCCTCGAACACTGAAGCTTTCTTT

J gene: TRBJ1-3
clone size: -
V gene: TRBV4-3
D gene: -
CDR3 protein: CASSQATGNTIYF
CDR3 DNA: TGCGCCAGCAGCCAAGCGACGGGAAACACCATATATTTT